Listed below are T cell receptor beta chains from one sample, sequenced in a study of blood T cells in healthy people across ages. TCRdb processed the 5' RACE reads anew with MiXCR; each CDR3 protein has one entry. The sample records hundreds of thousands of distinct CDR3 sequences, around 26% being singletons. The sample consisted of blood. These receptors all come from a woman older than 75 in good health. CDR3s leave out the opening cysteine and the closing phenylalanine or tryptophan. Fields, in order: D gene, V gene, J gene, CDR3 protein. A D gene is named only where the DNA matches it firmly.

d_gene: -
v_gene: TRBV10-3
j_gene: TRBJ2-5
CDR3aa: AISPGQRETQY

d_gene: -
v_gene: TRBV11-2
j_gene: TRBJ1-1
CDR3aa: ASSKWEGTEAF

d_gene: -
v_gene: TRBV7-2
j_gene: TRBJ2-7
CDR3aa: ASSFSGTYSYEQY

d_gene: TRBD1
v_gene: TRBV7-7
j_gene: TRBJ1-4
CDR3aa: ASSPGTGGLEKLF

d_gene: -
v_gene: TRBV14
j_gene: TRBJ2-5
CDR3aa: ASSYRLEETQY

d_gene: -
v_gene: TRBV7-9
j_gene: TRBJ2-5
CDR3aa: ASSPRQARETQY

d_gene: -
v_gene: TRBV7-9
j_gene: TRBJ1-5
CDR3aa: ASNEGNQPQH

d_gene: -
v_gene: TRBV29-1
j_gene: TRBJ2-3
CDR3aa: SVSSTTDTQY

d_gene: -
v_gene: TRBV6-2/TRBV6-3
j_gene: TRBJ2-7
CDR3aa: ASSSEVHTSYEQY

d_gene: TRBD1
v_gene: TRBV13
j_gene: TRBJ2-1
CDR3aa: ASSSSRDRVYNEQF

d_gene: -
v_gene: TRBV20-1
j_gene: TRBJ1-5
CDR3aa: SARSGNSNQPQH

d_gene: TRBD1
v_gene: TRBV7-2
j_gene: TRBJ1-2
CDR3aa: ASSLLRTGVGYT

d_gene: TRBD1
v_gene: TRBV2
j_gene: TRBJ2-7
CDR3aa: ASTGGRGAYEQY

d_gene: -
v_gene: TRBV24-1
j_gene: TRBJ1-1
CDR3aa: ATSTETNTEAF

d_gene: -
v_gene: TRBV2
j_gene: TRBJ1-5
CDR3aa: ASRGDGENQPQH

d_gene: -
v_gene: TRBV7-9
j_gene: TRBJ2-1
CDR3aa: ASSLDSGEQF

d_gene: TRBD1
v_gene: TRBV12-5
j_gene: TRBJ1-1
CDR3aa: ASGSWGQALNTEAF

d_gene: -
v_gene: TRBV20-1
j_gene: TRBJ1-2
CDR3aa: SARDRTGPNYGYT

d_gene: -
v_gene: TRBV2
j_gene: TRBJ1-5
CDR3aa: ASSAGEAQH

d_gene: TRBD1
v_gene: TRBV14
j_gene: TRBJ2-3
CDR3aa: ASSQGQGSTDTQY

d_gene: TRBD1
v_gene: TRBV19
j_gene: TRBJ1-5
CDR3aa: ASSDRDRVVQPQH

d_gene: TRBD1
v_gene: TRBV20-1
j_gene: TRBJ1-1
CDR3aa: SADGTANTEAF

d_gene: TRBD2
v_gene: TRBV12-3/TRBV12-4
j_gene: TRBJ2-3
CDR3aa: ASGFPQRGGSTDTQY

d_gene: TRBD2
v_gene: TRBV3-1
j_gene: -
CDR3aa: ASSQGLGGALETQY

d_gene: -
v_gene: TRBV5-1
j_gene: TRBJ1-6
CDR3aa: ASKAGSNSPLH

d_gene: -
v_gene: TRBV10-3
j_gene: TRBJ2-2
CDR3aa: AISESPNHTGELF

d_gene: -
v_gene: TRBV6-2/TRBV6-3
j_gene: TRBJ2-1
CDR3aa: ASSLDFRQVQF

d_gene: -
v_gene: TRBV20-1
j_gene: TRBJ1-5
CDR3aa: SARDEALSLQPQH

d_gene: TRBD1
v_gene: TRBV3-1
j_gene: TRBJ1-4
CDR3aa: ASSQRQGGEKLF

d_gene: -
v_gene: TRBV7-6
j_gene: TRBJ2-5
CDR3aa: ASSRFGPGPQY

d_gene: -
v_gene: TRBV6-2/TRBV6-3
j_gene: TRBJ2-1
CDR3aa: ASRSTGASYNEQF

d_gene: -
v_gene: TRBV30
j_gene: TRBJ2-5
CDR3aa: AWSKGFGGTGETQY

d_gene: -
v_gene: TRBV10-3
j_gene: TRBJ1-1
CDR3aa: AISESPRQGKNTEAF

d_gene: -
v_gene: TRBV9
j_gene: TRBJ2-7
CDR3aa: ASSAEDTPYYEQY

d_gene: TRBD1
v_gene: TRBV10-2
j_gene: TRBJ1-5
CDR3aa: ASSEQGTGFFKNQPQH